This is a list of T cell receptor beta chains from one sample in a study of T cells in Graves' hyperthyroidism and ophthalmopathy. A single record per CDR3 protein comes from TCRdb applying MiXCR to the multiplex PCR reads. The sample holds around 340,000 distinct CDR3 sequences; about a sixth are singletons and the top ten take around 35%. The source material was blood. Receptors originate from a woman between 25 and 40 years old with Graves' hyperthyroidism that later progressed to Graves' ophthalmopathy. The CDR3 runs from the conserved cysteine through the conserved F or W. D genes are given only for firm matches. Size values are once, few and many counts, or a class for expanded clones, and some rows have none.

cdr3_nt,cdr3_aa,j_call,clone_size,v_call,d_call
TGCAGTGCTAGAGACGGGACAGACTACGAGCAGTACTTC,CSARDGTDYEQYF,TRBJ2-7,many,TRBV20-1,TRBD1
TGTGCCAGCAGCCCATCGGGACTAGCGGGGGACCAAGAGACCCAGTACTTC,CASSPSGLAGDQETQYF,TRBJ2-5,many,TRBV7-9,TRBD2
TGTGCCAGCAGTTACGGGGGGGGCCCTCGCGGGGAGCTGTTTTTT,CASSYGGGPRGELFF,TRBJ2-2,many,TRBV12-3/TRBV12-4,TRBD2
TGTGCCAGCAGTTTTTGGGGGGGGGCAGATACGCAGTATTTT,CASSFWGGADTQYF,TRBJ2-3,many,TRBV27,TRBD2
TGTGCCAGCAGCTTAGCGGGGGTAAAGGGTCAGTACTTC,CASSLAGVKGQYF,TRBJ2-5,many,TRBV7-8,.
TGTGCCAGCAGTGAACTAGCGGGGGGGCAAGAGACCCAGTACTTC,CASSELAGGQETQYF,TRBJ2-5,many,TRBV6-1,TRBD2
TGTGCCACCAGCAGAGGGACAGGGGGCTCCTACGAGCAGTACTTC,CATSRGTGGSYEQYF,TRBJ2-7,many,TRBV15,TRBD1
TGTGCCAGCAGTCGTCCTCCTAACTATGGCTACACCTTC,CASSRPPNYGYTF,TRBJ1-2,many,TRBV12-3/TRBV12-4,.
TGCAGTGCTAGAGACCCGAAGGGTAGCAATCAGCCCCAGCATTTT,CSARDPKGSNQPQHF,TRBJ1-5,.,TRBV20-1,.
TGTGCCAGCAGTGCAGTCTTGAATTCACCCCTCCACTTT,CASSAVLNSPLHF,TRBJ1-6,once,TRBV25-1,.
TGCAGTGCTAGCGAGCCCGTTTCAGGGCAGTACTTC,CSASEPVSGQYF,TRBJ2-7,few,TRBV20-1,.
TGTGCCAGCAGTTTCTTAGCCGGGACAGCTTACAATGAGCAGTTCTTC,CASSFLAGTAYNEQFF,TRBJ2-1,many,TRBV27,TRBD1
TGTGCCAGCACCCACCGAGGTGAGGCTTACAATGAGCAGTACTTC,CASTHRGEAYNEQYF,TRBJ2-7,.,TRBV6-1,.
TGTGCCACCAGTGATTCTCCCTCAGGCAGACCTAGCGAGCAGTACTTC,CATSDSPSGRPSEQYF,TRBJ2-7,many,TRBV24-1,.
TGTGCCAGCAGTGCAGAGGGGGGGCTATTCTCCTACGAGCAGTACTTC,CASSAEGGLFSYEQYF,TRBJ2-7,.,TRBV2,.
TGTGCAATCAGAGGGGCAGGGGCCTACAATGAGCAGTTCTTC,CAIRGAGAYNEQFF,TRBJ2-1,few,TRBV5-4,.
TGCGCCAGCGCAAGGGACAGGGGTAGTTACAATGAGCAGTTCTTC,CASARDRGSYNEQFF,TRBJ2-1,many,TRBV5-1,TRBD1
TGCGCCAGCAGCTTGAATTGGGCTAGCGGGAGCACAGATACGCAGTATTTT,CASSLNWASGSTDTQYF,TRBJ2-3,.,TRBV5-1,TRBD2
TGTGCCAGTAGTATAGATAGCTCCTACAATGAGCAGTTCTTC,CASSIDSSYNEQFF,TRBJ2-1,.,TRBV19,.
TGTGCCAGCAGTTTAGGGACAGGGGTGAGTCAGCCCCAGCATTTT,CASSLGTGVSQPQHF,TRBJ1-5,.,TRBV28,TRBD1
TGTGCCCATCAGGACAGGGCGGATCAGCCCCAGCATTTT,CAHQDRADQPQHF,TRBJ1-5,few,TRBV10-3,TRBD1
TGTGCCAGCGGGAACCGGGACTCGATCTACGAGCAGTACTTC,CASGNRDSIYEQYF,TRBJ2-7,few,TRBV27,.
TGTGCCAGCAAGGTTTACAGGGGGCTGGGGTACGAGCAGTACTTC,CASKVYRGLGYEQYF,TRBJ2-7,many,TRBV28,TRBD1
TGCAGTGCTACACAGGGGTCAGATGGCTACACCTTC,CSATQGSDGYTF,TRBJ1-2,.,TRBV20-1,TRBD1